These T cell receptor beta chains were read from a single sample in a study of blood T cell repertoires in COVID-19. Assay used: immunoSEQ multiplex PCR; TCRdb lists only in-frame clones, some missing. The sample gives about 80,000 clones, 60% to 80% of which show up once; about 17% is in the top ten. Sequenced: peripheral blood. Receptors were obtained from a man aged 70-80 years with active or convalescent COVID-19. CDR3s include the opening cysteine and the closing phenylalanine or tryptophan. Each record gives: J gene, V gene, clone size, CDR3 protein. The size field is filled for only some rows; it gives once, few, many or a size class.

J: TRBJ2-3; V: TRBV9; size: once; CDR3: CASSVAGGPDTQYF
J: TRBJ2-1; V: TRBV18; size: .; CDR3: CASSPSLVAPLGNEQFF
J: TRBJ1-6; V: TRBV11-2; size: few; CDR3: CASQRDREASSPLHF
J: TRBJ2-1; V: TRBV14; size: .; CDR3: CASSQVTGGEQFF
J: TRBJ1-5; V: TRBV11-2; size: .; CDR3: CASRRTPGQPQHF
J: TRBJ1-2; V: TRBV5-1; size: once; CDR3: CASSLSQGTEYGYTF
J: TRBJ2-5; V: TRBV18; size: .; CDR3: CASSPRDTQETQYF
J: TRBJ2-1; V: TRBV29-1; size: .; CDR3: CSVDPHGGGNEQFF
J: TRBJ2-1; V: TRBV25-1; size: .; CDR3: CASSPGTGRLNEQFF
J: TRBJ2-7; V: TRBV24-1; size: few; CDR3: CASNGTASYEQYF
J: TRBJ1-2; V: TRBV10-2; size: .; CDR3: CASSDTSNYGYTF
J: TRBJ1-1; V: TRBV7-8; size: .; CDR3: CASSPRGAVSDAEAFF
J: TRBJ2-1; V: TRBV10-3; size: .; CDR3: CAISESTGRDEQFF
J: TRBJ2-7; V: TRBV2; size: .; CDR3: CASTMRDEQYF
J: TRBJ2-7; V: TRBV19; size: once; CDR3: CASSHRDRVYEQYF
J: TRBJ2-2; V: TRBV19; size: .; CDR3: CASSIPVPPGQFRNTGELFF
J: TRBJ1-6; V: TRBV30; size: .; CDR3: CAGNRVGSPLHF
J: TRBJ1-2; V: TRBV19; size: .; CDR3: CASSIEGQGPAYGYTF
J: TRBJ1-2; V: TRBV4-1; size: few; CDR3: CASSQVDTAGYTF
J: TRBJ2-5; V: TRBV18; size: .; CDR3: CASSPNGRETQYF
J: TRBJ2-2; V: TRBV12-2; size: once; CDR3: CASRLVGPRAGELFF
J: TRBJ2-1; V: TRBV24-1; size: .; CDR3: CATSDPVAYSYNEQFF
J: TRBJ2-2; V: TRBV5-1; size: once; CDR3: CASSERTSVMTGELFF
J: TRBJ1-4; V: TRBV7-9; size: .; CDR3: CASSGGGGEKLFF
J: TRBJ2-7; V: TRBV5-4; size: .; CDR3: CASSTSGGADEQYF
J: TRBJ1-2; V: TRBV9; size: .; CDR3: CASSVGQGIRGNYGYTF
J: TRBJ2-1; V: TRBV9; size: .; CDR3: CASSPRGEYNEQFF
J: TRBJ1-2; V: TRBV19; size: .; CDR3: CASSSGHTVVGYTF
J: TRBJ2-7; V: TRBV18; size: .; CDR3: CASSPVSSGNEQYF
J: TRBJ2-1; V: TRBV6-6; size: .; CDR3: CASSYQGVNEQFF
J: TRBJ2-7; V: TRBV27; size: .; CDR3: CASSLYRSSYEQYF
J: TRBJ2-2; V: TRBV5-1; size: .; CDR3: CASSRGLDTGELFF
J: TRBJ2-4; V: TRBV5-8; size: .; CDR3: CASSKGQGREKYF
J: TRBJ1-1; V: TRBV19; size: .; CDR3: CATVRPGQGFTEAFF
J: TRBJ1-1; V: TRBV7-6; size: .; CDR3: CASRNYQGAEAFF
J: TRBJ2-1; V: TRBV11-2; size: .; CDR3: CASSGDSYNEQFF
J: TRBJ2-7; V: TRBV4-1; size: many; CDR3: CASSQEVTGEGEQYF
J: TRBJ2-3; V: TRBV4-2; size: .; CDR3: CASSQAGTSGGGDTQYF
J: TRBJ2-3; V: TRBV30; size: .; CDR3: CAWTGAADTQYF
J: TRBJ1-4; V: TRBV30; size: .; CDR3: CAWAGTANEKLFF
J: TRBJ1-3; V: TRBV5-5; size: .; CDR3: CASSFGGGRNTIYF